These 27 T cell receptor beta chains share one sample of origin, sequenced in a study of shared clonotypes between healthy human individuals. Sequencing used immunoSEQ multiplex PCR; TCRdb keeps in-frame clones, though not all of them. The data contain more than 900,000 clones, about four fifths of them singletons. Sequencing input: memory CD4+ T cells from PBMCs. The subset was: CD45RA-negative fraction. The source is a man between 18 and 35 years old in good health. Some clones in this sample may be carry-over from other donors' samples.

CDR3 protein: CASSLRLGLAGAVAQYF. The CDR3 DNA follows: TGTGCCAGCAGCTTACGGTTGGGACTAGCGGGGGCGGTTGCGCAGTATTTT. The rearrangement uses TRBV7-2 and TRBJ2-3; TRBD2 agrees at 14 bases. Germline V gene sequence: CDR1 SGHTA, CDR2 FQGNSA. CDR3 size: 17 residues. The trim removed 2 bases at V and 10 bases at J, leaving 11 bases unmatched.

V and J are TRBV9 and TRBJ2-5, with a weak D call TRBD1 (6 bases). Per the germline V gene, CDR1 is SGDLS and CDR2 is YYNGEE. The CDR3 consists of 12 residues. V gave up 1 base and J gave up 5 bases, with 6 bases separating them. CDR3 coding DNA: TGTGCCAGCAGCGTAACAGGGGAGACCCAGTACTTC. This encodes CASSVTGETQYF.

Many counts were recorded for this clone. This chain uses TRBV4-2 with TRBJ2-3; tentatively, D is TRBD2 (5 bases). The CDR3 has 17 residues. Trimming took off 2 bases at V and 1 base at J, with 16 bases between the two ends. Germline V gives CDR1 LGHNA, CDR2 YNFKEQ. The CDR3 reads CASSQSIGGWGTDTQYF. The CDR3 bases are TGTGCCAGCAGCCAAAGTATTGGCGGGTGGGGCACAGATACGCAGTATTTT.

V gene TRBV7-3 combines with J gene TRBJ2-1, with D uncertain. The CDR3 length is 16 residues. The germline gives CDR1 SGHTA, CDR2 FQGTGA. The germline V and J ends were trimmed by 5 bases and 7 bases, with 21 bases remaining between them. This CDR3 reads CASSPEGRGPRNEQFF. The CDR3 DNA reads as TGTGCCAGCAGCCCCGAAGGGCGCGGACCTCGGAATGAGCAGTTCTTC.

V is TRBV7-9 and J is TRBJ2-2; 8 bases align to TRBD2. The CDR3 has 17 residues. Per the germline V gene, CDR1 is SEHNR and CDR2 is FQNEAQ (reference sequence). Trimming removed 0 bases from V and 3 bases from J; junction bases left unmatched: 6. CDR3 in amino acids: CASSLALSGTYTGELFF. In nucleotides, the CDR3 is TGTGCCAGCAGCTTAGCTCTTAGCGGGACTTACACCGGGGAGCTGTTTTTT.

This chain links TRBV5-1 with TRBJ1-3; D remains unclear. V lost 5 bases, J lost 0 bases, and 6 bases lay in between. This CDR3 spans 13 amino acids. Germline V gene lookup returns CDR1 SGHRS and CDR2 YFSETQ. Here the CDR3 reads CASRQVSGNTIYF. The CDR3, as DNA: TGCGCCAGCAGACAAGTCTCTGGAAACACCATATATTTT.

V gene TRBV18 combines with J gene TRBJ2-5; TRBD1 might be the D (5 bases). The V gene's germline CDR1 is KGHSH and CDR2 LQKENI. V was trimmed by 2 bases and J by 4 bases, leaving 5 bases between them. This CDR3 has 12 residues. The CDR3 region has the DNA TGTGCCAGCTCACCAGGGGCAGAGACCCAGTACTTC. It is translated as CASSPGAETQYF.

For this clone: The junction differs from germline at one of its ends, possibly a read error. The chain links TRBV2 to TRBJ2-7; 9 bases fit TRBD2. The CDR3 spans 13 residues. Germline V lookup: CDR1 SNHLY, CDR2 FYNNEI. CDR3 sequence reads: CASGTGTSSLPNF. CDR3 sequence (DNA): TGTGCCAGCGGCACCGGGACTAGCAGTTTGCCAAACTTC.

V usage is TRBV11-3 and J usage is TRBJ1-5; D unresolved. V lost 5 bases and J 7 bases, leaving 18 bases between the germline ends. The CDR3 is made up of 15 amino acids. Germline V gene lookup returns CDR1 SGHNT and CDR2 YENEEA. The CDR3 loop reads CASSPLYRSQQPQHF. CDR3 DNA: TGTGCCAGCAGCCCCCTGTATCGGTCGCAGCAGCCCCAGCATTTT.

The chain carries TRBV7-2 and TRBJ2-5, with no clear D. This CDR3 contains 11 residues. Germline V lookup: CDR1 SGHTA, CDR2 FQGNSA. The V end was cut by 6 bases, the J end by 2 bases, with 4 bases between. CDR3: CASSKQETQYF. For the CDR3, the DNA is TGTGCCAGCAGTAAGCAAGAGACCCAGTACTTC.

The rearrangement links TRBV29-1 to TRBJ2-7; D remains ambiguous. Germline V lookup: CDR1 SQVTM, CDR2 ANQGSEA. CDR3 size: 13 residues. Trimming pared 4 bases from V and 5 bases from J, leaving 15 bases between. The CDR3 spells CSVASVLGNEQYF. In nucleotides, the CDR3 is TGCAGCGTTGCTTCTGTGTTAGGGAACGAGCAGTACTTC.

The gene calls are TRBV6-4 and TRBJ1-3; weak D call: TRBD1 (5 bases). CDR1 and CDR2 from the germline V gene are MRHNA and SNTAGT. V dropped 2 bases and J dropped 1 base, with 15 bases sitting between them. The CDR3 is made up of 17 amino acids. The CDR3 sequence is CASSDKDGAYSGNTIYF. As DNA, the CDR3 is TGTGCCAGCAGTGACAAGGACGGGGCCTATTCTGGAAACACCATATATTTT.

This clone was detected a few times. The chain combines TRBV7-3 with TRBJ2-7; a possible D gene is TRBD1 (6 bases). The V end lost 0 bases, the J end lost 6 bases, and 15 bases lay between the germline ends. This CDR3 region has 15 residues. The germline V gene encodes CDR1 SGHTA and CDR2 FQGTGA. The chain's CDR3 is CASSLTGNRDGEQYF. The CDR3, as DNA: TGTGCCAGCAGCTTAACGGGAAACAGGGACGGCGAGCAGTACTTC.

This clone was counted between two and nine times. The chain carries TRBV28 and TRBJ1-1; D unresolved. Germline assignment: CDR1 MDHEN and CDR2 SYDVKM. The CDR3 has 11 amino acids. V lost 4 bases and J 10 bases, leaving 10 bases between the germline ends. CDR3 sequence reads: CASSSNYGAFF. CDR3 in DNA: TGTGCCAGCAGTTCCAATTATGGAGCTTTCTTT. Variable domain in full (rest from reference TRBV28 and TRBJ1-1): DVKVTQSSRYLVKRTGEKVFLECVQDMDHENMFWYRQDPGLGLRLIYFSYDVKMKEKGDIPEGYSVSREKKERFSLILESASTNQTSMYLCASSSNYGAFFGQGTRLTVV.

CDR3 residues: CAWVRVLGETQYF. The CDR3 coding sequence is TGTGCCTGGGTCCGGGTCCTCGGAGAGACCCAGTACTTC. This chain uses TRBV30 with TRBJ2-5; D is unresolved. This CDR3 is 13 amino acids long. Trimming shortened V by 5 bases and J by 4 bases, and 14 bases separated the two germline ends. CDR1 and CDR2 (germline): GTSNPN, SVGIG (reference sequence).

This chain links TRBV28 with TRBJ1-1; unclear D gene. Deletions cut 6 bases from V and 7 bases from J, with 24 bases between. CDR1 MDHEN and CDR2 SYDVKM come from the germline V gene. The CDR3 runs to 16 residues. CDR3 sequence: CASSYNLLGIKLEAFF. For the CDR3, the DNA is TGTGCCAGCAGCTATAACCTCTTAGGGATCAAACTTGAAGCTTTCTTT.

The chain combines TRBV6-1 with TRBJ1-5; 7 bases map to TRBD1. This CDR3 region has 14 residues. The J segment lost 5 bases and the V segment lost 8 bases, leaving 9 bases of the junction unmatched. The germline V gene has CDR1 MNHNS and CDR2 SASEGT. CDR3 nucleotides: TGTGCCAGCTCCCAACAGGGGCTTTATCAGCCCCAGCATTTT. It yields the protein CASSQQGLYQPQHF.

CDR3 DNA: TGTGCCAGCCCTCATGGGACCCAGCGGGAGACTTGGTACGAGCAGTACTTC. It codes for CASPHGTQRETWYEQYF. J is TRBJ2-7 and V is TRBV28; 8 nucleotides agree with TRBD2. The CDR3 runs to 17 residues. The V gene's germline CDR1 is MDHEN and CDR2 SYDVKM. V lost 8 bases, J lost 4 bases, and 19 bases stayed unmatched. The full variable domain, in which reference TRBV28 and TRBJ2-7 provide the parts outside the CDR3, is DVKVTQSSRYLVKRTGEKVFLECVQDMDHENMFWYRQDPGLGLRLIYFSYDVKMKEKGDIPEGYSVSREKKERFSLILESASTNQTSMYLCASPHGTQRETWYEQYFGPGTRLTVT.

The chain carries TRBV7-2 and TRBJ1-1, with D hard to call. The V gene lost 1 base and the J gene lost 1 base, with 10 bases spanning the gap. This CDR3 is built from 15 residues. Germline CDR1 SGHTA, CDR2 FQGNSA. CDR3 DNA: TGTGCCAGCAGCTTAGTGACAAGCGCGAACACTGAAGCTTTCTTT. Translating it yields CASSLVTSANTEAFF.

This rearrangement joins TRBV7-2 to TRBJ2-1; no reliable D call. The CDR3 is 15 residues long. Trimming stripped 5 bases from V and 7 bases from J, with 18 bases between. Germline-derived CDR1 and CDR2 are SGHTA and FQGNSA. CDR3 region: CASSPIVTGGNEQFF. As DNA, the CDR3 is TGTGCCAGCAGCCCGATCGTAACGGGTGGGAATGAGCAGTTCTTC. The full variable domain, completed using reference TRBV7-2 and TRBJ2-1, is GAGVSQSPSNKVTEKGKDVELRCDPISGHTALYWYRQSLGQGLEFLIYFQGNSAPDKSGLPSDRFSAERTGGSVSTLTIQRTQQEDSAVYLCASSPIVTGGNEQFFGPGTRLTVL.

Many counts were recorded for this clone. This sequence joins TRBV29-1 and TRBJ2-5, with D maybe TRBD1 (5 bases). This CDR3 has 13 amino acids. With 7 bases removed from V and 5 bases from J, the gap between germline ends came to 17 bases. Germline CDR1 SQVTM, CDR2 ANQGSEA. The CDR3, as DNA: TGCAGCGCCCATTCTCAGGGATCGGAGACCCAGTACTTC. It yields the protein CSAHSQGSETQYF.

This clone is a singleton in its sample. The V and J genes are TRBV28 and TRBJ1-1, with D perhaps matching TRBD1 (6 bases). V was shortened by 6 bases and J by 5 bases, with 10 bases between the two germline ends. The germline CDR1 and CDR2 sequences are MDHEN and SYDVKM. CDR3 size: 12 residues. The CDR3 protein is CASRTRGTEAFF. DNA of the CDR3: TGTGCCAGCAGGACCAGGGGTACTGAAGCTTTCTTT.

Note on this clone: With only one base between it and a far larger clone, this is likely a read error. This chain links TRBV5-1 with TRBJ2-7; 9 nucleotides align to TRBD1. The CDR3 contains 15 residues. In germline, CDR1 is SGHRS, CDR2 YFSETQ. This chain's CDR3 is CASSTSGTGIYGQYF. For the CDR3, the DNA is TGCGCCAGCAGCACCTCCGGGACAGGGATCTACGGGCAGTACTTC.

The chain uses TRBV5-4 and TRBJ2-1, with D perhaps matching TRBD1 (5 bases). V lost 2 bases, J lost 3 bases, and 12 bases lay in between. CDR3 length equals 15 residues. Germline V gene data show CDR1 as SGHNT and CDR2 as YYREEE (reference sequence). CDR3 bases: TGTGCCAGCAGCTTCCGAGGTCAGGGCTACAATGAGCAGTTCTTC. This codes for CASSFRGQGYNEQFF.

The chain recombines TRBV7-3 with TRBJ2-2; 9 bases are a match to TRBD2. The J segment lost 4 bases and the V segment lost 5 bases, leaving 8 bases of the junction unmatched. There are 16 residues in the CDR3. In germline, CDR1 is SGHTA, CDR2 FQGTGA. The CDR3 DNA is TGTGCCAGCAGCCCGGCCGGGACTAGCACCACCGGGGAGCTGTTTTTT. Protein sequence: CASSPAGTSTTGELFF.

V is TRBV5-1 and J is TRBJ2-5; TRBD1 is a possible D gene (6 bases). Trimming shortened V by 3 bases and J by 5 bases, and 14 bases separated the two germline ends. The CDR3 sequence is 14 residues long. Germline CDR1 is SGHRS and CDR2 is YFSETQ. The CDR3 bases are TGCGCCAGCAGCTCCGCCGGGACACTCGAGACCCAGTACTTC. This gives the protein CASSSAGTLETQYF. The variable domain in full, completed from reference TRBV5-1 and TRBJ2-5, reads KAGVTQTPRYLIKTRGQQVTLSCSPISGHRSVSWYQQTPGQGLQFLFEYFSETQRNKGNFPGRFSGRQFSNSRSEMNVSTLELGDSALYLCASSSAGTLETQYFGPGTRLLVL.

The chain combines TRBV20-1 with TRBJ2-4; D assignment may be TRBD1 or TRBD2 (5 bases each). V was cut by 6 bases and J by 8 bases, with 11 bases left in between. Per germline, CDR1 DFQATT and CDR2 SNEGSKA (reference sequence). The CDR3 is 11 residues long. The CDR3 region has the DNA TGCAGTGCGGATCAGGGAGACATTCAGTACTTC. This translates into CSADQGDIQYF.